Listed here is a single T cell receptor beta chain. Its antigen remains unknown. This specimen comes from a study of cytomegalovirus exposure and HLA in healthy donors. Looking at the study overall: One earlier analysis, a look at about 179 million T cells, found some 120 million unique TCR beta sequences. Of the donors genotyped, approximately 430 in all, 75% to 85% fell in the Caucasian-associated ancestry cluster.

There are 13 residues in the CDR3. Germline loops: CDR1 SNHLY, CDR2 FYNNEI. With 8 bases removed from V and 1 base from J, the gap between germline ends came to 11 bases. The PCR was carried out with 60 Vbeta primers and 13 Jbeta primers. Data came from immunoSEQ multiplex PCR; TCRdb stores just in-frame clones and leaves some out. The repertoire holds about 190,000 clones, with roughly 84% as singletons. Study outcomes and limitations: Rarity characterized most TCR sequences, yet some public TCRs appeared in many donors. The study designated fewer than 200 TCR beta chains cytomegalovirus-associated.

This sequence was found in a boy younger than 18 in good health and CMV-seronegative. Sequencing was performed on PBMCs. The V call is TRBV2, the J call TRBJ1-1; D may be TRBD1 (6 bases). CDR3 protein: CASPTGRNTEAFF. DNA for the CDR3: TGTGCCAGCCCGACAGGAAGGAACACTGAAGCTTTCTTT.